Listed below are T cell receptor beta chains from one sample, sequenced in a study of OX40 agonist ivuxolimab in advanced cancers. Profiled with immunoSEQ multiplex PCR; TCRdb holds only in-frame clones, not every one. Of about 19,000 clones listed, under 85% were seen once; the top ten hold roughly 55%. The sequences come from CD4+ or CD8+ T cells sorted from blood, collected in a trial of the OX40 agonist ivuxolimab. Receptors were obtained from an adult with an advanced solid tumor such as melanoma, head and neck, liver or kidney cancer. Each CDR3 is given with its conserved first and last residue. A D gene is named only where the DNA matches it firmly. Where a row states a size, it is once, few, many or the class of an expanded clone; other rows omit it.

clone size	D gene	V gene	J gene	CDR3 length	CDR3 DNA	CDR3 protein
NA	TRBD2	TRBV7-2	TRBJ2-7	12	TGTGCCAGCAGCTTTGCGGGGGGAGGGCAGTACTTC	CASSFAGGGQYF
many	TRBD1	TRBV27	TRBJ1-2	15	TGTGCCAGCAGTTTCGGGACAGGGGGCCACTTTGGCTACACCTTC	CASSFGTGGHFGYTF
NA	TRBD1	TRBV30	TRBJ1-1	14	TGTGCCTGGAGTGGAGAGGGGGCGCCCACTGAAGCTTTCTTT	CAWSGEGAPTEAFF
NA	NA	TRBV5-1	TRBJ2-1	14	TGCGCCAGCAGTAATAGACCAGGGCGGGATGAGCAGTTCTTC	CASSNRPGRDEQFF
NA	TRBD1	TRBV7-9	TRBJ1-6	14	TGTGCCAGCAGCGGGACAGGGGGTAATCCACCCCTCCACTTT	CASSGTGGNPPLHF
few	NA	TRBV7-2	TRBJ2-1	11	TGTGCCAGCAGCTTTGGCAATGAGCAGTTCTTC	CASSFGNEQFF
NA	NA	TRBV10-3	TRBJ1-2	14	TGTGCCACTGAGCCGACGGGTAAGGGCTATGGCTACACCTTC	CATEPTGKGYGYTF
NA	NA	TRBV7-9	TRBJ2-7	14	TGTGCCAGCAGCTTAGAACAGGGCGGGTACGAGCAGTACTTC	CASSLEQGGYEQYF
NA	TRBD1	TRBV7-9	TRBJ2-3	17	TGTGCCAGCAGCGTAGGGACAGCGTATTACCCCACAGATACGCAGTATTTT	CASSVGTAYYPTDTQYF
NA	NA	TRBV4-1	TRBJ2-3	15	TGCGCCAGCAGCCGACAGGGACTAGGCACAGATACGCAGTATTTT	CASSRQGLGTDTQYF
NA	NA	TRBV29-1	TRBJ2-6	14	TGCAGCGTTTATCAGTTCTCTGGGGCCAACGTCCTGACTTTC	CSVYQFSGANVLTF
NA	NA	TRBV9	TRBJ2-3	15	TGTGCCAGCAGCCTAAGGGGTATCGGCACAGATACGCAGTATTTT	CASSLRGIGTDTQYF
NA	NA	TRBV7-2	TRBJ1-6	18	TGTGCCAGCAGCTTTTCGGGGGGCTATGGGTCCTATAATTCACCCCTCCACTTT	CASSFSGGYGSYNSPLHF